The 13 T cell receptor beta chains presented below share a single source sample, sequenced in a study of shared clonotypes between healthy human individuals. Produced via immunoSEQ multiplex PCR; TCRdb's table is partial and in-frame only. The sample gives some 2.1 million clones, roughly 94% of which show up once; 0.13% is in the top ten. The specimen sequenced was naive CD4+ T cells sorted from blood. The subset is: CD45RA+ positively selected. The receptors here all came from a man aged 18-30 years in good health.

CDR3 sequence (DNA): TGCGCCAGCAGCCAAGATAGGGCACTAGTAACCGGGGAGCTGTTTTTT. Translation: CASSQDRALVTGELFF. The V gene is TRBV4-3, the J gene TRBJ2-2; a weak D match, TRBD2 (5 bases). The CDR3 contains 16 residues. Trimming removed 0 bases from V and 5 bases from J, with 13 bases in between. Germline CDR1 reads LGHNA; CDR2 reads YSLEER.

CDR3 amino acids: CAGSDSMSYLGEQYF. The CDR3 DNA sequence: TGTGCCGGATCCGATAGCATGTCTTATCTTGGCGAGCAGTACTTC. This rearrangement joins TRBV18 to TRBJ2-7; D is uncertain. CDR1 KGHSH and CDR2 LQKENI come from the germline V gene. The CDR3 consists of 15 residues. V lost 11 bases to trimming and J lost 6 bases, with 26 bases between them.

The genes are TRBV7-2 and TRBJ1-5; TRBD1 might be the D (5 bases). Germline CDR1 reads SGHTA; CDR2 reads FQGNSA. The CDR3 totals 14 residues. Trimming cost V 2 bases and J 4 bases, with 9 bases left between them. The CDR3 loop reads CASSLPGSNQPQHF. CDR3 DNA: TGTGCCAGCAGCTTACCAGGGAGTAATCAGCCCCAGCATTTT. The variable domain in full, with the rest retrieved from reference TRBV7-2 and TRBJ1-5, is GAGVSQSPSNKVTEKGKDVELRCDPISGHTALYWYRQSLGQGLEFLIYFQGNSAPDKSGLPSDRFSAERTGGSVSTLTIQRTQQEDSAVYLCASSLPGSNQPQHFGDGTRLSIL.

Concerning this clone itself: The sample carries other DNA sequences with the same CDR3. The J gene is TRBJ2-2, the V gene TRBV28; D gene uncertain. Germline V gene sequence: CDR1 MDHEN, CDR2 SYDVKM. There are 12 residues in the CDR3. V lost 6 bases and J lost 6, with 8 bases in between. CDR3 region: CASRGLAGELFF. The CDR3 region has the DNA TGTGCCAGCAGGGGCTTGGCCGGGGAGCTGTTTTTT.

The chain is built from TRBV7-9 and TRBJ2-5; 7 positions match TRBD1. The CDR3 loop spans 15 amino acids. V trimming: 0 bases; J trimming: 10 bases; junction bases outside the gene matches: 11. Germline V gene sequence: CDR1 SEHNR, CDR2 FQNEAQ (reference sequence). The CDR3 here is CASSLAKGDRVDQYF. The DNA for the CDR3 is TGTGCCAGCAGCTTAGCGAAGGGAGACAGGGTCGACCAGTACTTC.

The chain links TRBV18 to TRBJ2-7; 14 bases align to TRBD2. J gave up 1 base and V 4 bases, and 3 bases lay outside the gene matches. Germline-derived CDR1 and CDR2 are KGHSH and LQKENI. The CDR3 consists of 16 residues. The CDR3 sequence: CASSRLAGGPSYEQYF. The CDR3, as DNA: TGTGCCAGCTCACGACTAGCGGGAGGGCCTTCCTACGAGCAGTACTTC.

The chain is built from TRBV18 and TRBJ1-1; perhaps TRBD1 as D (5 bases). This CDR3 contains 14 residues. V was pared by 3 bases and J by 6 bases, with 14 bases between. Per the germline V gene, CDR1 is KGHSH and CDR2 is LQKENI. CDR3 sequence: CASSPGLGGAEAFF. For the CDR3, the DNA is TGTGCCAGCTCACCGGGGCTGGGAGGCGCTGAAGCTTTCTTT.

This chain connects TRBV2 to TRBJ1-1; no firm D call. Germline CDR1 SNHLY, CDR2 FYNNEI. The CDR3 totals 13 residues. V was shortened by 4 bases and J by 2 bases, with 8 bases between the two germline ends. The CDR3 DNA reads as TGTGCCAGCAGTGTAGACGTTAACACTGAAGCTTTCTTT. This translates into CASSVDVNTEAFF.

J is TRBJ2-5 and V is TRBV7-2; D call uncertain. Trimming removed 5 bases from V and 10 bases from J, with 11 bases in between. The CDR3 sequence is 11 residues long. Per the germline V gene, CDR1 is SGHTA and CDR2 is FQGNSA. Here the CDR3 reads CASSKTGGQYF. Written as DNA, the CDR3 is TGTGCCAGCAGCAAGACTGGCGGCCAGTACTTC.

The chain recombines TRBV5-6 with TRBJ2-6, with TRBD1 as a possible D gene (5 bases). The V end lost 4 bases, the J end lost 2 bases, and 16 bases lay between the germline ends. The CDR3 extends over 17 amino acids. In germline, CDR1 is SGHDT, CDR2 YYEEEE. The CDR3, as DNA: TGTGCCAGCAGCCTTGCTCCAGGGTCCCCTGGGGCCAACGTCCTGACTTTC. It translates to CASSLAPGSPGANVLTF.

This clone was recorded once. This sequence joins TRBV10-3 and TRBJ1-4, with TRBD1 as a possible D gene (5 bases). The CDR3 spans 12 residues. The V end lost 10 bases, the J end lost 4 bases, and 10 bases lay between the germline ends. The germline V gene has CDR1 ENHRY and CDR2 SYGVKD. The CDR3 DNA reads TGTGCCACCTCAAGGGGTAATGAAAAACTGTTTTTT. It encodes CATSRGNEKLFF.

The chain joins TRBV10-3 to TRBJ1-3; D is uncertain. Trimming cost V 4 bases and J 6 bases, with 10 bases left between them. The CDR3 is 13 residues long. CDR1 and CDR2 from the germline V gene are ENHRY and SYGVKD. The CDR3 DNA reads as TGTGCCATCAGTGGTCGGAGGGAAAACACCATATATTTT. Its translation is CAISGRRENTIYF.

The rearrangement links TRBV7-9 to TRBJ2-3; perhaps TRBD1 as D (6 bases). With 1 base removed from V and 5 bases from J, the gap between germline ends came to 16 bases. This CDR3 region has 16 residues. Germline lookup yields CDR1 SEHNR and CDR2 FQNEAQ (reference sequence). The CDR3 DNA sequence: TGTGCCAGCAGCTTAGACTGGGGGCGCATGATAGATACGCAGTATTTT. The encoded protein is CASSLDWGRMIDTQYF.